The sequence of this TCR beta chain was determined in a study of regulatory T cells in long-lasting Graves disease. Study-wide context: Antithyroid drugs had been taken by newly diagnosed Graves' patients for under 3 months. Regarding the study as a whole: Sharing of public clonotypes was greater in persistent patients (2,741) than in new patients (around 890).

The V and J ends lost 4 bases and 4 bases respectively, with 16 bases between them. The CDR3 covers 14 residues. The germline V gene encodes CDR1 DFQATT and CDR2 SNEGSKA (reference sequence). The sample's time point: newly diagnosed GD, antithyroid drugs for less than 3 months. There was RNA extracted from PBMCs, and the TCR library was made from it. The authors built TCR beta libraries using iRepertoire HTBI primers and Arm-PCR of CDR3 regions. TCRdb redid the calling of the multiplex PCR reads with MiXCR, one entry per CDR3 protein. In the table there are roughly 380,000 distinct CDR3 sequences, over 15% of which are singletons. Many counts were recorded for this clonotype. The target antigen is unknown. These data were also filed under a second study, of T cells in Graves' hyperthyroidism and ophthalmopathy.

Source: peripheral blood mononuclear cells (PBMCs), taken at new diagnosis, from a patient treated with antithyroid drugs. The receptor's source is a man aged 35 to 55 with Graves disease. The J gene is TRBJ1-1, the V gene TRBV20-1; D remains ambiguous. The CDR3 sequence is CSAIGPGHATEAFF. CDR3 DNA sequence: TGCAGTGCTATAGGTCCGGGCCACGCCACTGAAGCTTTCTTT.